Below, 23 T cell receptor beta chains from the same sample are listed, as sequenced in a study of blood T cell repertoires in COVID-19 (dated by TCRdb to about 2020). Library prep was done by the immunoSEQ multiplex PCR assay. Not all clones reach the TCRdb copy of this immuneACCESS table, which keeps in-frame sequences only. Checked studies attribute under half of the gap to unresolved V genes and leave the rest unexplained. The table for this sample lists approximately 220,000 clones; 80% to 90% of them were counted only once. The top ten clones comprise roughly 3.7% of the sample. Input material: PBMCs or T cells enriched from blood (not recorded which). The receptors come from a woman between 18 and 29 years old in a cohort exposed to, infected with or recovered from COVID-19 (not recorded which).

The chain employs TRBV7-6 and TRBJ2-7; the match to TRBD2 covers 13 bases. CDR3 length equals 16 residues. CDR1 is SGHVS and CDR2 is FNYEAQ in the germline V gene. V dropped 5 bases and J dropped 4; count of bases not matched to a gene: 8. The CDR3 sequence is CASSARTSGSPYEQYF. Here the CDR3 DNA reads TGTGCCAGCAGCGCCAGGACTAGCGGGAGCCCATACGAGCAGTACTTC. The full variable domain, with the rest looked up from reference TRBV7-6 and TRBJ2-7, is GAGVSQSPRYKVTKRGQDVALRCDPISGHVSLYWYRQALGQGPEFLTYFNYEAQQDKSGLPNDRFSAERPEGSISTLTIQRTEQRDSAMYRCASSARTSGSPYEQYFGPGTRLTVT.

The chain uses TRBV4-1 and TRBJ2-7; 8 bases align to TRBD2. The CDR3 totals 17 residues. Germline assignment: CDR1 MGHRA and CDR2 YSYEKL. V shed 0 bases and J 2 bases; nucleotides not matched to a gene: 9. The CDR3 DNA sequence: TGCGCCAGCAGCCAAGATTCGGGAAATAGCGGGGCCTACGAGCAGTACTTC. Residues: CASSQDSGNSGAYEQYF.

The chain recombines TRBV5-1 with TRBJ1-4; D not certain. The CDR3 runs 13 residues. Trimming removed 5 bases from V and 2 bases from J, with 7 bases in between. Germline assignment: CDR1 SGHRS and CDR2 YFSETQ. The DNA of the CDR3 is TGCGCCAGCAGGGGCACTACTAATGAAAAACTGTTTTTT. This sequence encodes CASRGTTNEKLFF.

This CDR3 is CASSVGGTVNTEAFF. The CDR3 nucleotides read TGTGCCAGCAGCGTAGGCGGCACCGTGAACACTGAAGCTTTCTTT. The V gene is TRBV9, the J gene TRBJ1-1; D gene ambiguous. The germline V gene encodes CDR1 SGDLS and CDR2 YYNGEE. With 0 bases removed from V and 0 bases from J, the gap between germline ends came to 9 bases. This CDR3 region has 15 residues. Full variable domain (rest looked up from reference TRBV9 and TRBJ1-1): DSGVTQTPKHLITATGQRVTLRCSPRSGDLSVYWYQQSLDQGLQFLIQYYNGEERAKGNILERFSAQQFPDLHSELNLSSLELGDSALYFCASSVGGTVNTEAFFGQGTRLTVV.

This chain joins TRBV5-4 and TRBJ2-7, with 8 bases aligning to TRBD2. This CDR3 is 13 amino acids long. Losses at the gene ends were 2 bases for V and 4 bases for J; bases not matched to a gene: 2. CDR1 SGHNT and CDR2 YYREEE come from the germline V gene (reference sequence). The CDR3 is CASSFGGRYEQYF. In DNA form, the CDR3 reads TGTGCCAGCAGCTTTGGCGGGAGGTACGAGCAGTACTTC.

This clone was seen once. The CDR3 sequence is CASSQLGPNEQYF. The CDR3 DNA follows: TGTGCCAGTAGCCAGTTGGGCCCAAACGAGCAGTACTTC. The V gene is TRBV19, the J gene TRBJ2-7, with D uncertain. Trimming shortened V by 6 bases and J by 5 bases, and 14 bases separated the two germline ends. CDR3 length: 13 amino acids. The germline CDR1 and CDR2 sequences are LNHDA and SQIVND (reference sequence).

This chain uses TRBV2 with TRBJ2-7; 9 nucleotides line up with TRBD1. The germline V gene encodes CDR1 SNHLY and CDR2 FYNNEI. This CDR3 has 14 residues. The V segment lost 9 bases and the J segment 3 bases; nucleotides outside the gene matches: 9. This chain's CDR3 is CASTWDRALYEQYF. For the CDR3, the DNA is TGTGCCAGTACGTGGGACAGGGCTCTCTACGAGCAGTACTTC.

This sequence joins TRBV3-1 (or the pseudogene TRBV3-2) and TRBJ1-6, with 10 bases fitting TRBD1. J lost 7 bases, V lost 4 bases, and 7 bases had no gene match. This CDR3 is 16 amino acids long. Germline loops: CDR1 LGHDT, CDR2 YNNKEL (reference sequence). CDR3 in DNA: TGTGCCAGCAGCCGATCGACAGGGGGCCGCAATTCACCCCTCCACTTT. Amino acids: CASSRSTGGRNSPLHF.

By sample fraction, this clone is medium-sized. The V gene is TRBV19, the J gene TRBJ2-1; 14 positions agree with TRBD2. Germline-derived CDR1 and CDR2 are LNHDA and SQIVND (reference sequence). V gave up 8 bases and J gave up 7 bases; unmatched junction bases: 7. This CDR3 contains 15 residues. CDR3 coding DNA: TGTGCCAGTGCCCGACTAGCGGGGGGGGTAAATGAGCAGTTCTTC. Its translation is CASARLAGGVNEQFF.

The chain is built from TRBV7-9 and TRBJ1-6; possibly TRBD1 for D (5 bases). CDR3 length equals 14 residues. The germline V gene encodes CDR1 SEHNR and CDR2 FQNEAQ (reference sequence). The V gene lost 5 bases and the J gene lost 5 bases, with 10 bases spanning the gap. The CDR3 sequence: CASSHAQDNSPLHF. The CDR3 DNA sequence: TGTGCCAGCAGCCACGCACAGGATAATTCACCCCTCCACTTT.

The genes are TRBV10-3 and TRBJ2-7, with a tentative D call TRBD2 (5 bases). The V end lost 10 bases, the J end lost 3 bases, and 10 bases lay between the germline ends. Germline CDR1 ENHRY, CDR2 SYGVKD. The CDR3 loop spans 11 amino acids. CDR3 region: CATADGYEQYF. The CDR3 nucleotides are TGTGCCACAGCGGACGGCTACGAGCAGTACTTC.

The chain links TRBV7-9 to TRBJ1-6; perhaps TRBD1 as D (6 bases). The germline V gene encodes CDR1 SEHNR and CDR2 FQNEAQ (reference sequence). Trimming pared 5 bases from V and 4 bases from J, leaving 24 bases between. The CDR3 has 19 amino acids. As DNA, the CDR3 is TGTGCCAGCAGCCGATATCCGATCTTAACAGGGATGTATAATTCACCCCTCCACTTT. Amino acid sequence: CASSRYPILTGMYNSPLHF.

This chain joins TRBV24-1 and TRBJ2-1; D not certain. Germline values: CDR1 KGHDR, CDR2 SFDVKD. V was trimmed by 3 bases and J by 1 base, leaving 18 bases between them. The CDR3 covers 18 residues. CDR3 protein: CATSDGRLTLKSYNEQFF. The CDR3, as DNA: TGTGCCACCAGTGATGGTCGACTCACCCTCAAATCCTACAATGAGCAGTTCTTC.

The rearrangement uses TRBV3-1 (or the pseudogene TRBV3-2) and TRBJ2-7; 7 nucleotides agree with TRBD2. CDR3 length: 14 amino acids. V shed 4 bases and J 3 bases; nucleotides not matched to a gene: 6. Germline V lookup: CDR1 LGHDT, CDR2 YNNKEL (reference sequence). CDR3 loop: CASSPPGDYYEQYF. DNA of the CDR3: TGTGCCAGCAGCCCTCCGGGGGACTACTACGAGCAGTACTTC.

This chain uses TRBV2 with TRBJ1-1; TRBD1 matches 8 bases. Germline V gene sequence: CDR1 SNHLY, CDR2 FYNNEI. V dropped 4 bases and J dropped 0; count of bases not matched to a gene: 7. The CDR3 has 16 residues. The DNA of the CDR3 is TGTGCCAGCAGTGGCGACAGGGGCCACATGAACACTGAAGCTTTCTTT. This gives the protein CASSGDRGHMNTEAFF.

The chain links TRBV24-1 to TRBJ2-5; no clear D. The V and J ends lost 9 bases and 0 bases respectively, with 10 bases between them. The germline CDR1 and CDR2 sequences are KGHDR and SFDVKD. CDR3 length equals 13 residues. CDR3 sequence: CATANEYQETQYF. The CDR3 nucleotides are TGTGCCACCGCAAACGAGTACCAAGAGACCCAGTACTTC.

The chain combines TRBV11-3 with TRBJ1-4, with 12 positions matching TRBD1. The J segment lost 7 bases and the V segment lost 4 bases, leaving 4 bases of the junction unmatched. This CDR3 region has 15 residues. Per germline, CDR1 SGHNT and CDR2 YENEEA. CDR3 residues: CASSSRGQGAEKLFF. Here the CDR3 DNA reads TGTGCCAGCAGCTCAAGGGGACAGGGGGCTGAAAAACTGTTTTTT.

The gene calls are TRBV6-1 and TRBJ2-3; a weak D match, TRBD1 (6 bases). The CDR3 length is 15 residues. V dropped 4 bases and J dropped 5 bases, with 16 bases sitting between them. Germline CDR1 reads MNHNS; CDR2 reads SASEGT. The CDR3 DNA follows: TGTGCCAGCAGTGTTAGACAGGTAACGGGAGATACGCAGTATTTT. Residues: CASSVRQVTGDTQYF.

The chain links TRBV28 to TRBJ1-2; D perhaps matches TRBD1 (6 bases). The CDR3 covers 14 residues. Germline CDR1 MDHEN, CDR2 SYDVKM. V was cut by 5 bases and J by 3 bases, with 13 bases left in between. The CDR3 nucleotides read TGTGCCAGCAGTCAACAGGGTGCCTACTATGGCTACACCTTC. This encodes CASSQQGAYYGYTF.

The chain carries TRBV15 and TRBJ2-7, with 9 bases identical to TRBD1. This CDR3 is built from 16 residues. Germline V lookup: CDR1 LNHNV, CDR2 YYDKDF (reference sequence). Losses at the gene ends were 3 bases for V and 0 bases for J; bases not matched to a gene: 6. In nucleotides, the CDR3 is TGTGCCACCAGCAGTACCGGGACAGGGAACTCCTACGAGCAGTACTTC. Translating gives CATSSTGTGNSYEQYF.

V usage is TRBV5-1 and J usage is TRBJ2-3; a possible D gene is TRBD1 (7 bases). Germline values: CDR1 SGHRS, CDR2 YFSETQ. Trimming left V 4 bases short and J 5 bases short, with 11 bases between. The CDR3 sequence is 13 residues long. The CDR3 spells CASSRGDRDTQYF. In DNA, the CDR3 is TGCGCCAGCAGCAGGGGGGACAGAGATACGCAGTATTTT.

This chain uses TRBV25-1 with TRBJ2-7, with 11 bases fitting TRBD2. The V gene's germline CDR1 is MGHDK and CDR2 SYGVNS. The CDR3 has 15 amino acids. Losses at the gene ends were 7 bases for V and 2 bases for J; bases not matched to a gene: 7. CDR3 amino acids: CASIEELAGAYEQYF. The CDR3 coding sequence is TGTGCCAGCATCGAGGAACTAGCGGGGGCCTACGAGCAGTACTTC.

This chain connects TRBV10-3 to TRBJ1-5, with a tentative D call TRBD1 (5 bases). The CDR3 sequence is 15 residues long. Germline V lookup: CDR1 ENHRY, CDR2 SYGVKD. V lost 4 bases, J lost 2 bases, and 12 bases lay in between. Written as DNA, the CDR3 is TGTGCCATCAGTGGAACTGGGGGGGGCAATCAGCCCCAGCATTTT. This translates into CAISGTGGGNQPQHF.